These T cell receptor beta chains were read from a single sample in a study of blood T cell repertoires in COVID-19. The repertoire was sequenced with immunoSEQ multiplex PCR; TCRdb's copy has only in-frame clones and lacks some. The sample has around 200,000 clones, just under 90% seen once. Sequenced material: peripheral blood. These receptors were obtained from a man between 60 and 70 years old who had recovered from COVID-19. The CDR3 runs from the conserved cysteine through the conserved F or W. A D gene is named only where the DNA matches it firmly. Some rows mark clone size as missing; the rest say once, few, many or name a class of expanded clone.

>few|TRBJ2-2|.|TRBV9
TGTGCCAGCAGCGTAGACCCCAGGGTTAACACCGGGGAGCTGTTTTTT
CASSVDPRVNTGELFF
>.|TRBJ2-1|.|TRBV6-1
TGTGCCAGCAGGGCAGGGGTCCACAATGAGCAGTTCTTC
CASRAGVHNEQFF
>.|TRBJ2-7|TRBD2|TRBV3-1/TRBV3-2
TGTGCCAGCAGCCAGGAACGGGAGGTTTTCTACGAGCAGTACTTC
CASSQEREVFYEQYF
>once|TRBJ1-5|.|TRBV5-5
TGTGCCAGCATGTCCCGTACAGATCAGCCCCAGCATTTT
CASMSRTDQPQHF
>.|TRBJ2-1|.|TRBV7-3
TGTGCCAGCAGCTTAGGTCCCCCGGTCAATGAGCAGTTCTTC
CASSLGPPVNEQFF
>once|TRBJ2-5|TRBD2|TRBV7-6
TGTGCCAGCAGCTTGATGCCTAGCGGGGAAGGAGAGACCCAGTACTTC
CASSLMPSGEGETQYF
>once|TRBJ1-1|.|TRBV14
TGTGCCAGCAGCCCTTATACGGCCAGGGATGAAGCTTTCTTT
CASSPYTARDEAFF
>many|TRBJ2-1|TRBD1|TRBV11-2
TGTGCCAGCGCGGTAGACAGGGGCTACAATGAGCAGTTCTTC
CASAVDRGYNEQFF
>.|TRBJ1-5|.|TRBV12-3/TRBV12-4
TGTGCCAGCTCGGAGGAGGGCGGTCAGCCCCAGCATTTT
CASSEEGGQPQHF
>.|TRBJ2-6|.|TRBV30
TGTGCCTGGAGTGAGGACACGGTCGGATCTGGGGCCAACGTCCTGACTTTC
CAWSEDTVGSGANVLTF
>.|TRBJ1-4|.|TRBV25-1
TGTGCCAGCAGTGAATCGGGACTCCCTAATGAAAAACTGTTTTTT
CASSESGLPNEKLFF
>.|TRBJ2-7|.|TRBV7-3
TGTGCCAGCAGCGCCGGGGTAAACTACGAGCAGTACTTC
CASSAGVNYEQYF
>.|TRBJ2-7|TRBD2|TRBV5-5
TGTGCCAGCAGCTTGTCGGGAGGCGAGCAGTACTTC
CASSLSGGEQYF
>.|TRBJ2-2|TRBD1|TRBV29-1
TGCAGCGTCGACAGGGGACCGAACACCGGGGAGCTGTTTTTT
CSVDRGPNTGELFF
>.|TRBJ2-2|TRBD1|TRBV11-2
TGTGCCAGCAGCCCCGTAGGGGGCAACACCGGGGAGCTGTTTTTT
CASSPVGGNTGELFF
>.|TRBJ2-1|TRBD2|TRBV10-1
TGCGCCAGCAGTGCGGGAGGGATCCATGAGCAGTTCTTC
CASSAGGIHEQFF
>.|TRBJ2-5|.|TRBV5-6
TGTGCCAGCAGCTTGCGGGAATCGCTTGACGAGACCCAGTACTTC
CASSLRESLDETQYF
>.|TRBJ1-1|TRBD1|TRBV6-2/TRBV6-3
TGTGCCAGCAGTTACGCCCGGACAGGGCGAACTGAAGCTTTCTTT
CASSYARTGRTEAFF